Presented here are 20 T cell receptor beta chains from one specimen sequenced in a study of spatial heterogeneity in lung cancer. Time point reported: sample taken at primary tumor resection. From tumor, nontumor lung or frozen PBMC, whole RNA was taken unsorted for sequencing. One entry per CDR3 protein results from TCRdb running MiXCR on the 5' RACE reads. The repertoire has 77,000 or so distinct CDR3 sequences, roughly a fifth of them found once; the top ten carry 6.2%. Sequencing used PBMCs, obtained at surgery. These TCRs come from a male donor with early-stage non-small cell lung cancer.

The chain has TRBV2 and TRBJ2-1; D gene uncertain. This CDR3 is 15 amino acids long. Germline V gene lookup returns CDR1 SNHLY and CDR2 FYNNEI. The ends were cut back, 2 bases at V and 0 bases at J, with 8 bases in the middle. In DNA, the CDR3 is TGTGCCAGCAGTGAAATCAGTAGCTCCTACAATGAGCAGTTCTTC. Its protein product is CASSEISSSYNEQFF.

This clonotype was picked up a small number of times. CDR3 nucleotide sequence: TGTGCCAGCGCCGGGACAGGGTCTAGCACAGATACGCAGTATTTT. Translation: CASAGTGSSTDTQYF. V gene TRBV18 combines with J gene TRBJ2-3; 9 bases are shared with TRBD1. CDR3 length equals 15 residues. V trimming: 8 bases; J trimming: 0 bases; junction bases outside the gene matches: 6. The germline V gene encodes CDR1 KGHSH and CDR2 LQKENI.

The genes are TRBV5-1 and TRBJ2-5, with D possibly matching TRBD2 (7 bases). CDR3 length equals 16 residues. Germline values: CDR1 SGHRS, CDR2 YFSETQ. V was pared by 4 bases and J by 0 bases, with 16 bases between. The CDR3 reads CASSPGAAGNQETQYF. The CDR3 DNA reads TGCGCCAGCAGCCCGGGGGCAGCGGGGAACCAAGAGACCCAGTACTTC.

V usage is TRBV24-1 and J usage is TRBJ1-5; no clear D. The V gene lost 4 bases and the J gene lost 1 base, with 7 bases spanning the gap. CDR1 is KGHDR and CDR2 is SFDVKD in the germline V gene. The CDR3 length is 14 residues. This CDR3 is CATSDPTSNQPQHF. The DNA of the CDR3 is TGTGCCACCAGTGACCCAACGAGCAATCAGCCCCAGCATTTT.

This clonotype showed up just a few times. The chain employs TRBV18 and TRBJ2-2; TRBD1 matches at 8 bases. The CDR3 loop spans 14 amino acids. Germline V gene data show CDR1 as KGHSH and CDR2 as LQKENI. V trimming: 3 bases; J trimming: 3 bases; junction bases outside the gene matches: 0. The CDR3 region is CASSPTGDTGELFF. CDR3 coding DNA: TGTGCCAGCTCACCGACAGGGGACACCGGGGAGCTGTTTTTT. Full variable domain (remainder filled in from reference TRBV18 and TRBJ2-2): NAGVMQNPRHLVRRRGQEARLRCSPMKGHSHVYWYRQLPEEGLKFMVYLQKENIIDESGMPKERFSAEFPKEGPSILRIQQVVRGDSAAYFCASSPTGDTGELFFGEGSRLTVL.

The chain has TRBV27 and TRBJ2-7; tentatively, D is TRBD1 (5 bases). Germline CDR1 reads MNHEY; CDR2 reads SMNVEV (reference sequence). V was clipped by 5 bases and J by 2 bases, with 22 bases between them. The CDR3 is 17 amino acids. DNA for the CDR3: TGTGCCAGCAGTCTGATGTCAGGGATCCTTGGGCCCTACGAGCAGTACTTC. Amino acid sequence: CASSLMSGILGPYEQYF.

The J gene is TRBJ1-2, the V gene TRBV5-1; the match to TRBD1 covers 9 bases. The CDR3 has 12 residues. J was trimmed by 10 bases and V by 3 bases; bases with no gene match: 4. CDR1 and CDR2 from the germline V gene are SGHRS and YFSETQ. The CDR3 nucleotides are TGCGCCAGCAGCTGGGACAGGGATGACTACACCTTC. It is translated as CASSWDRDDYTF.

This chain connects TRBV18 to TRBJ2-7; D is possibly TRBD1 (6 bases). With 4 bases removed from V and 3 bases from J, the gap between germline ends came to 13 bases. This CDR3 is built from 14 residues. Germline V gene lookup returns CDR1 KGHSH and CDR2 LQKENI. The CDR3 region is CASSQPTGYYEQYF. The CDR3 region has the DNA TGTGCCAGCTCACAACCGACAGGCTACTACGAGCAGTACTTC. Looking up the rest from reference TRBV18 and TRBJ2-7 gives the full variable domain: NAGVMQNPRHLVRRRGQEARLRCSPMKGHSHVYWYRQLPEEGLKFMVYLQKENIIDESGMPKERFSAEFPKEGPSILRIQQVVRGDSAAYFCASSQPTGYYEQYFGPGTRLTVT.

As DNA, the CDR3 is TGTGCCATCAGTGACGTGACAGATAGCAATCAGCCCCAGCATTTT. Translated, it gives CAISDVTDSNQPQHF. The J gene is TRBJ1-5, the V gene TRBV10-3; D perhaps matches TRBD1 (5 bases). The length of the CDR3 is 15 residues. V gave up 3 bases and J gave up 0 bases, with 9 bases separating them. Germline V gene data show CDR1 as ENHRY and CDR2 as SYGVKD.

This clonotype was seen a few times. This chain links TRBV2 with TRBJ1-2, with D possibly being TRBD1 (6 bases). Trimming took 8 bases from V and 10 from J, leaving 23 bases between them. The germline CDR1 and CDR2 sequences are SNHLY and FYNNEI. The length of the CDR3 is 14 residues. CDR3 loop: CASQEGGRPNSYTF. The CDR3 DNA is TGTGCCAGCCAAGAGGGGGGCAGGCCAAACTCCTACACCTTC.

The chain combines TRBV28 with TRBJ2-5, with D possibly being TRBD2 (6 bases). Germline CDR1 reads MDHEN; CDR2 reads SYDVKM. Deletions cut 6 bases from V and 4 bases from J, with 15 bases between. This CDR3 region has 14 residues. CDR3 in amino acids: CASSSAGGAETQYF. The CDR3, as DNA: TGTGCCAGCAGCTCAGCGGGCGGGGCAGAGACCCAGTACTTC.

This clonotype was picked up many times. The CDR3 loop is CASSQDSLQSGGYTF. The CDR3 nucleotides read TGTGCCAGCAGCCAAGATTCCCTACAATCGGGCGGCTACACCTTC. The rearrangement uses TRBV14 and TRBJ1-2, with D uncertain. This CDR3 has 15 amino acids. Germline V gene lookup returns CDR1 SGHDN and CDR2 FVKESK. V was shortened by 0 bases and J by 8 bases, with 16 bases between the two germline ends.

V is TRBV7-9 and J is TRBJ2-2; D perhaps matches TRBD1 (5 bases). This CDR3 spans 15 amino acids. V lost 6 bases and J lost 4, with 15 bases in between. Germline V gives CDR1 SEHNR, CDR2 FQNEAQ (reference sequence). The CDR3 spells CASSMTDTPTGELFF. CDR3 bases: TGTGCCAGCAGTATGACAGACACCCCCACCGGGGAGCTGTTTTTT.

This clonotype was detected a few times. The chain links TRBV5-1 to TRBJ2-5; D remains ambiguous. CDR3 length equals 12 residues. Germline CDR1 SGHRS, CDR2 YFSETQ. V was pared by 4 bases and J by 5 bases, with 9 bases between. The CDR3 here is CASSIAMETQYF. CDR3 bases: TGCGCCAGCAGCATAGCCATGGAGACCCAGTACTTC.

This clonotype was observed a few times. The chain links TRBV12-5 to TRBJ1-4; D is unresolved. The length of the CDR3 is 15 residues. V was cut by 5 bases and J by 5 bases, with 15 bases left in between. CDR1 and CDR2 (germline): LGHNT, FRNRAP. The CDR3 loop is CASGKEGPPNEKLFF. CDR3 sequence (DNA): TGTGCTAGTGGTAAGGAAGGACCTCCCAATGAAAAACTGTTTTTT.

This clonotype has more than one count but fewer than ten. V is TRBV11-2 and J is TRBJ2-2; a possible D gene is TRBD2 (6 bases). The germline gives CDR1 SGHAT, CDR2 FQNNGV. The CDR3 sequence is 16 residues long. Between the trimmed V and J ends, which lost 1 base and 0 bases, there was a span of 9 bases. CDR3 sequence (DNA): TGTGCCAGCAGCTTAGCCGGGGGATCGAACACCGGGGAGCTGTTTTTT. Its protein product is CASSLAGGSNTGELFF.

This clonotype was seen many times. The chain links TRBV20-1 to TRBJ2-7, with 11 positions matching TRBD2. The CDR3 runs 13 residues. Germline-derived CDR1 and CDR2 are DFQATT and SNEGSKA (reference sequence). Trimming at V came to 6 bases and at J to 3 bases, leaving 4 bases not matched to a gene. The CDR3 DNA reads as TGCAGTGCCCGACTAGCGGGGTTCTACGAGCAGTACTTC. Translating gives CSARLAGFYEQYF.

This clonotype was counted ten times or more. The V call is TRBV28, the J call TRBJ1-2, with 7 nucleotides matching TRBD1. The germline V gene encodes CDR1 MDHEN and CDR2 SYDVKM. V lost 0 bases, J lost 4 bases, and 2 bases stayed unmatched. The CDR3 runs 14 residues. Here the CDR3 reads CASSLWDRSYGYTF. The CDR3 DNA reads TGTGCCAGCAGTTTATGGGACAGGTCCTATGGCTACACCTTC.

The chain joins TRBV19 to TRBJ2-1; the D call may be TRBD1 or TRBD2 (5 bases each). Trimming shortened V by 5 bases and J by 3 bases, and 11 bases separated the two germline ends. The CDR3 is 14 amino acids. Germline V CDR1 and CDR2: LNHDA, SQIVND (reference sequence). Here the CDR3 reads CASSDQRGYNEQFF. CDR3 nucleotides: TGTGCCAGTAGTGACCAGAGGGGCTACAATGAGCAGTTCTTC.

Only a few counts were recorded for this clonotype. V usage is TRBV6-6 and J usage is TRBJ2-4; TRBD1 matches at 9 bases. The CDR3 has 14 amino acids. Trimming cost V 5 bases and J 8 bases; bases outside gene matches: 7. Germline V gives CDR1 MNHNY, CDR2 SVGAGI (reference sequence). DNA of the CDR3: TGTGCCAGCAGTACACAGGGGGCTGGTGACATTCAGTACTTC. Translating gives CASSTQGAGDIQYF.